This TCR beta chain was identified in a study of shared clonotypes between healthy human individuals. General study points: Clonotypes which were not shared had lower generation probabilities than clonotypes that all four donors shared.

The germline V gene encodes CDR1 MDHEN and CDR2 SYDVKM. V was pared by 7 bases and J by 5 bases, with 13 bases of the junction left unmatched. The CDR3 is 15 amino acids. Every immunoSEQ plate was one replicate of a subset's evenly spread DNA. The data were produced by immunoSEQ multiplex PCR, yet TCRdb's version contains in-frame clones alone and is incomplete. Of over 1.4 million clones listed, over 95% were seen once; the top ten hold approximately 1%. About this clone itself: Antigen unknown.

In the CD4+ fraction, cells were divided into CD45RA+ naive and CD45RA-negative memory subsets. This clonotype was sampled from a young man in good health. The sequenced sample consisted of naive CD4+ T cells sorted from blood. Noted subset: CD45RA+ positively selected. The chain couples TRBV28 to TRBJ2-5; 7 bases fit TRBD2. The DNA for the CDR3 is TGTGCCAGCACCAAGATAGGGGAGGGCGGGGAGACCCAGTACTTC. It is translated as CASTKIGEGGETQYF.